This T cell receptor beta chain was sequenced in a study of T cell responses to AZD1222 COVID-19 vaccine. Trimming took 1 base from V and 4 from J; bases not matched to a gene: 5. There are 15 residues in the CDR3. Germline values: CDR1 LNHDA, CDR2 SQIVND (reference sequence). A note on this clone: No antigen is known for it.

Study results and limitations: Donors were chiefly white British, with a greater number of females, and clonal diversity was perhaps underestimated.

Data came from immunoSEQ multiplex PCR; TCRdb stores just in-frame clones and leaves some out. The sample lists roughly 140,000 clones, 88% seen once, with 2.2% in the top ten. This receptor was taken from an adult in good health. The chain employs TRBV19 and TRBJ1-2; 8 bases align to TRBD1. The input for sequencing was peripheral blood, taken on day 0 of AZD1222 vaccination. In DNA, the CDR3 is TGTGCCAGTAGTATAGGGACAGGGAGCGGCTATGGCTACACCTTC. Encoded protein: CASSIGTGSGYGYTF.